The sequence of this TCR beta chain was determined in a study of T-cell reconstitution after alpha-beta-depleted transplantation in children. This CDR3 is built from 15 residues. Per the germline V gene, CDR1 is SGDLS and CDR2 is YYNGEE. After removal of 4 bases from V and 7 bases from J, the junction contained 11 bases not matched to a gene. A library of TCRbeta sequences, prepared with unique molecular identifiers, was generated. TCRdb used MiXCR to reprocess the PCR reads, holding one entry per CDR3 protein. The data show just over 950,000 distinct CDR3 sequences, roughly 29% seen once. This clonotype showed up just a few times. The antigen remains unidentified. General study points: Expanded graft clones numbering several hundred reportedly gave rise to alpha-beta T cells about two months after transplant. Elevated TCRbeta diversity at day 60 was traced, in some patients, to surviving recipient T cells and thymic progenitors. Once a year had passed after transplant, T-cell counts and diversity came mostly from newly produced T cells.

The rearrangement joins TRBV9 to TRBJ2-1; 7 bases agree with TRBD1. This TCR derives from a boy in the first two years of life who had a stem cell transplant for SCID, so the T cells may come from the graft donor. Sequencing was performed on PBMCs, mostly from graft donor cells, taken 360 days after TCRalphabeta/CD19-depleted stem cell transplant. The CDR3: CASSSSGTAGNEQFF. CDR3 DNA sequence: TGTGCCAGCAGCTCCTCCGGGACAGCCGGTAATGAGCAGTTCTTC. Full variable domain (missing parts from reference TRBV9 and TRBJ2-1): DSGVTQTPKHLITATGQRVTLRCSPRSGDLSVYWYQQSLDQGLQFLIQYYNGEERAKGNILERFSAQQFPDLHSELNLSSLELGDSALYFCASSSSGTAGNEQFFGPGTRLTVL.